This T cell receptor (beta chain) was identified in a study of blood T cell repertoires in COVID-19. Overall study: Material from acute and convalescent COVID-19 was sourced from the United States, Italy and Spain. T cells, B-cell-depleted T cells, or PBMCs supplied cDNA or gDNA.

In the original workflow: By means of reference gene primer amplification, nucleated cell counts were estimated. This table comes from immunoSEQ multiplex PCR, and its TCRdb copy is limited to in-frame clones, with some not included. Clone size and V and J calls were adopted from that table, with D and trimming inferred from the DNA. The table lists more than 400,000 clones, 70% to 90% of them singletons. The sequenced sample was peripheral blood. This receptor was taken from a human donor in a cohort sampled during active COVID-19.

The CDR3 bases are TGTGCCTGGAGTGTACCCGGCGGAATCTACGAGCAGTACTTC. The encoded protein is CAWSVPGGIYEQYF. The genes are TRBV30 and TRBJ2-7; D remains unclear. This CDR3 region has 14 residues. Germline V gene lookup returns CDR1 GTSNPN and CDR2 SVGIG (reference sequence). V was trimmed by 0 bases and J by 3 bases, leaving 12 bases between them.